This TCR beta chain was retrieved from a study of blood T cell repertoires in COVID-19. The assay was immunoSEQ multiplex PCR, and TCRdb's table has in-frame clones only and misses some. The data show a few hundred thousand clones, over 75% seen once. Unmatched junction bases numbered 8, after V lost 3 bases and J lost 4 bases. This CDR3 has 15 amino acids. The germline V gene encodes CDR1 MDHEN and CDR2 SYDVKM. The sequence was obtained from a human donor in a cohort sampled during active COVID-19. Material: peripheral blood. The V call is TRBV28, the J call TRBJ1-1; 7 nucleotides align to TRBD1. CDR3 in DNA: TGTGCCAGCAGTTTCCGACAGGGAGGAGGCACTGAAGCTTTCTTT. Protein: CASSFRQGGGTEAFF. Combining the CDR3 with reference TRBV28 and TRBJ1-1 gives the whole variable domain DVKVTQSSRYLVKRTGEKVFLECVQDMDHENMFWYRQDPGLGLRLIYFSYDVKMKEKGDIPEGYSVSREKKERFSLILESASTNQTSMYLCASSFRQGGGTEAFFGQGTRLTVV.